The source of this T cell receptor (beta chain) is a study of OX40 agonist ivuxolimab in advanced cancers. Germline V gives CDR1 SEHNR, CDR2 FQNEAQ (reference sequence). V lost 5 bases and J lost 3, with 22 bases in between. The CDR3 extends over 17 amino acids. Clones were sequenced by immunoSEQ multiplex PCR, and TCRdb holds only the in-frame ones, with some missing. The sample comprises tens of thousands of clones, approximately 92% of which are singletons, and under 7.5% rests with the top ten. This TCR derives from an adult with an advanced solid tumor such as melanoma, head and neck, liver or kidney cancer. The sequencing here drew on CD4+ or CD8+ T cells sorted from blood, taken in a trial of the OX40 agonist ivuxolimab. The chain is built from TRBV7-9 and TRBJ1-2; D remains ambiguous. The CDR3, as DNA: TGTGCCAGCAGCCTGTCGGGTGACCTCTCCTCCCACTATGGCTACACCTTC. It is translated as CASSLSGDLSSHYGYTF.